This T cell receptor beta chain was documented in a study of shared clonotypes between healthy human individuals. Study-wide points: Non-shared clonotypes were found to have lower generation probabilities than the clonotypes that were shared by all four of the sorted-subset donors.

The germline CDR1 and CDR2 sequences are MDHEN and SYDVKM. The CDR3 runs to 14 residues. Between the trimmed V and J ends, which lost 3 bases and 2 bases, there was a span of 8 bases. Naive CD8 cells, CD45RO-negative and positively selected for CCR7, excluded terminally differentiated effector memory CD45RA+ cells. There were only Caucasian adults among the donors, and all lived in Nashville, Tennessee. Each subset's genomic DNA was split evenly across several immunoSEQ plates. Generated by immunoSEQ multiplex PCR, the TCRdb table keeps only in-frame clones and is missing some. The data show around 600,000 clones, roughly 95% seen once. With respect to this clone: The antigen remains undetermined.

The V gene is TRBV28, the J gene TRBJ1-3, with D tentatively TRBD1 (6 bases). The receptor was isolated from a woman younger than 45 in good health. Material: naive CD8+ T cells sorted from blood. The CDR3 sequence is CASSLGGTGNTIYF. The CDR3, as DNA: TGTGCCAGCAGTTTGGGGGGCACTGGAAACACCATATATTTT.